The rows below give T cell receptor beta chains drawn from one sample of a study of vaccination and CD4 T cells after COVID-19. Their target antigens are unknown. TCRdb passed the PCR reads through MiXCR, listing each CDR3 protein once. Here the sample spans over 15,000 distinct CDR3 sequences, about 40% being singletons. Source material: cultured CD4+ T cells from blood. The receptors stem from a human donor with COVID-19. CDR3s include the opening cysteine and the closing phenylalanine or tryptophan. D genes are given only for firm matches. Where a row states a size, it is once, few, many or the class of an expanded clone; other rows omit it.

d_gene: TRBD1
j_gene: TRBJ2-7
v_gene: TRBV28
len: 16
abundance: .
CDR3nt: TGTGCCAGCAGTTTGTCACAGGGGCAATCGGGCTACGAGCAGTACTTC
CDR3aa: CASSLSQGQSGYEQYF

d_gene: TRBD1
j_gene: TRBJ1-2
v_gene: TRBV30
len: 13
abundance: .
CDR3nt: TGTGCCTGGTCGGAACAGGGGGTTGGTGGCTACACCTTC
CDR3aa: CAWSEQGVGGYTF

d_gene: .
j_gene: TRBJ2-7
v_gene: TRBV11-3
len: 12
abundance: .
CDR3nt: TGTGCCAGCAGCTTAGATCCGGCAGGGGTCTACTTC
CDR3aa: CASSLDPAGVYF

d_gene: .
j_gene: TRBJ2-7
v_gene: TRBV20-1
len: 13
abundance: .
CDR3nt: TGCAGTGCTCCTTCCGACGTGATTTACGAGCAGTACTTC
CDR3aa: CSAPSDVIYEQYF

d_gene: TRBD1
j_gene: TRBJ1-6
v_gene: TRBV25-1
len: 18
abundance: few
CDR3nt: TGTGCCAGCAGCCGTGGGGACAGCTCCAGCTCCTATAATTCACCCCTCCACTTT
CDR3aa: CASSRGDSSSSYNSPLHF

d_gene: .
j_gene: TRBJ1-3
v_gene: TRBV19
len: 16
abundance: few
CDR3nt: TGTGCCAGTAGTATGTTGGGTTGGGGTGCAGGAAACACCATATATTTT
CDR3aa: CASSMLGWGAGNTIYF

d_gene: TRBD1
j_gene: TRBJ1-2
v_gene: TRBV6-1
len: 15
abundance: .
CDR3nt: TGTGCCAGCAAGAAACACGGGACAGATAACTATGGCTACACCTTC
CDR3aa: CASKKHGTDNYGYTF

d_gene: TRBD1
j_gene: TRBJ2-4
v_gene: TRBV19
len: 14
abundance: large
CDR3nt: TGTGCCAGTAGTATCCAGGGGGCCCAAAACATTCAGTACTTC
CDR3aa: CASSIQGAQNIQYF

d_gene: TRBD1
j_gene: TRBJ1-2
v_gene: TRBV7-2
len: 17
abundance: .
CDR3nt: TGTGCCAGCAGCCAAAGCTCCGGGACAGGGTTTTCTTTTGGCTACACCTTC
CDR3aa: CASSQSSGTGFSFGYTF

d_gene: TRBD1
j_gene: TRBJ1-5
v_gene: TRBV7-9
len: 16
abundance: few
CDR3nt: TGTGCCAGCAGCTCATCTGGCACAGGGGGGAATCAGCCCCAGCATTTT
CDR3aa: CASSSSGTGGNQPQHF

d_gene: TRBD2
j_gene: TRBJ2-2
v_gene: TRBV27
len: 14
abundance: few
CDR3nt: TGTGCCAGCAGTAGACGGGGGGGGGTCGGGGAGCTGTTTTTT
CDR3aa: CASSRRGGVGELFF

d_gene: .
j_gene: TRBJ2-1
v_gene: TRBV11-3
len: 13
abundance: .
CDR3nt: TGTGCCAGCAGCTTAGTTCGAGGGAGTGAGCAGTTCTTC
CDR3aa: CASSLVRGSEQFF

d_gene: TRBD1
j_gene: TRBJ1-5
v_gene: TRBV6-1
len: 16
abundance: .
CDR3nt: TGTGCCAGCAGTGAGGGACAGGGAATTAGGAATCAGCCCCAGCATTTT
CDR3aa: CASSEGQGIRNQPQHF

d_gene: .
j_gene: TRBJ2-2
v_gene: TRBV20-1
len: 16
abundance: .
CDR3nt: TGCAGTGCTAGAGATTGGGGCAGTAGTCCGGTCGGGGAGCTGTTTTTT
CDR3aa: CSARDWGSSPVGELFF

d_gene: TRBD1
j_gene: TRBJ1-2
v_gene: TRBV11-2
len: 16
abundance: few
CDR3nt: TGTGCCAGCAGCTTCCTCCGGACAGGAAGAAGTAATGGCTACACCTTC
CDR3aa: CASSFLRTGRSNGYTF

d_gene: .
j_gene: TRBJ1-5
v_gene: TRBV6-1
len: 16
abundance: .
CDR3nt: TGTGCCGGCAGTGAAGCGCCCAGGTCAGGCAATCAGCCCCAGCATTTT
CDR3aa: CAGSEAPRSGNQPQHF

d_gene: TRBD2
j_gene: TRBJ2-3
v_gene: TRBV28
len: 15
abundance: .
CDR3nt: TGTGCCAGCAGTTTAGGGAGCGGGGGCACAGATACGCAGTATTTT
CDR3aa: CASSLGSGGTDTQYF

d_gene: .
j_gene: TRBJ1-1
v_gene: TRBV28
len: 16
abundance: .
CDR3nt: TGTGCCAGCAGCCCCTCCCAGATCTCGGTCGTTCCTGAAGCTTTCTTT
CDR3aa: CASSPSQISVVPEAFF

d_gene: TRBD2
j_gene: TRBJ2-1
v_gene: TRBV11-3
len: 16
abundance: .
CDR3nt: TGTGCCAGCAGCTTAGTCGCGGGGGTGTCCCACAATGAGCAGTTCTTC
CDR3aa: CASSLVAGVSHNEQFF

d_gene: .
j_gene: TRBJ1-4
v_gene: TRBV28
len: 16
abundance: .
CDR3nt: TGTGCCAGCAGTTACAACCCAGGGGCAACTAATGAAAAACTGTTTTTT
CDR3aa: CASSYNPGATNEKLFF

d_gene: .
j_gene: TRBJ2-6
v_gene: TRBV6-1
len: 15
abundance: .
CDR3nt: TGTGCCAGCACCCAGCCGGGGGCTGGGGCCAACGTCCTGACTTTC
CDR3aa: CASTQPGAGANVLTF

d_gene: .
j_gene: TRBJ1-5
v_gene: TRBV25-1
len: 14
abundance: .
CDR3nt: TGTGCCAGCAGTGAATGGGGGGAGAATCAGCCCCAGCATTTT
CDR3aa: CASSEWGENQPQHF

d_gene: .
j_gene: TRBJ1-1
v_gene: TRBV7-2
len: 14
abundance: few
CDR3nt: TGTGCCAGCAGCTTAGTTGCCGGTTCCACTGAAGCTTTCTTT
CDR3aa: CASSLVAGSTEAFF

d_gene: .
j_gene: TRBJ1-2
v_gene: TRBV6-5
len: 16
abundance: few
CDR3nt: TGTGCCAGCAGTTACCCCGGCGGGTCCTTCCGAGGTGGCTACACCTTC
CDR3aa: CASSYPGGSFRGGYTF

d_gene: .
j_gene: TRBJ1-4
v_gene: TRBV18
len: 14
abundance: .
CDR3nt: TGTGCCAGCTCACGGTGGGACTCGGATGAAAAACTGTTTTTT
CDR3aa: CASSRWDSDEKLFF

d_gene: .
j_gene: TRBJ2-5
v_gene: TRBV18
len: 17
abundance: .
CDR3nt: TGTGCCAGCTCACCACGGCAATGGGGGGGGGCTCAAGAGACCCAGTACTTC
CDR3aa: CASSPRQWGGAQETQYF

d_gene: .
j_gene: TRBJ1-2
v_gene: TRBV9
len: 15
abundance: .
CDR3nt: TGTGCCAGCAACAAGGACTCGAGGGTAGTAGGTGGCTACACCTTC
CDR3aa: CASNKDSRVVGGYTF